This T cell receptor (beta chain) was found in a study of T cells in Graves' hyperthyroidism and ophthalmopathy. Amplification targeted TCR beta CDR3 regions from RNA transcripts. Initially, a first-round RT-PCR of the TCR CDR3 employed the HTBI primer set. TCRdb ran MiXCR on the multiplex PCR reads and lists one entry per CDR3 protein. The sample has some 500,000 distinct CDR3 sequences, about 15% seen once. The CDR3 consists of 15 residues. V gave up 5 bases and J gave up 5 bases; unmatched junction bases: 12. The germline gives CDR1 LNHDA, CDR2 SQIVND (reference sequence). Sequencing input: blood. This receptor was obtained from a young woman with Graves' hyperthyroidism. The chain is built from TRBV19 and TRBJ2-7; 7 nucleotides line up with TRBD2. CDR3 region: CASSPRGGSANEQYF. Here the CDR3 DNA reads TGTGCCAGTAGTCCTCGGGGCGGGAGTGCTAACGAGCAGTACTTC. Full variable domain (missing parts from reference TRBV19 and TRBJ2-7): DGGITQSPKYLFRKEGQNVTLSCEQNLNHDAMYWYRQDPGQGLRLIYYSQIVNDFQKGDIAEGYSVSREKKESFPLTVTSAQKNPTAFYLCASSPRGGSANEQYFGPGTRLTVT.